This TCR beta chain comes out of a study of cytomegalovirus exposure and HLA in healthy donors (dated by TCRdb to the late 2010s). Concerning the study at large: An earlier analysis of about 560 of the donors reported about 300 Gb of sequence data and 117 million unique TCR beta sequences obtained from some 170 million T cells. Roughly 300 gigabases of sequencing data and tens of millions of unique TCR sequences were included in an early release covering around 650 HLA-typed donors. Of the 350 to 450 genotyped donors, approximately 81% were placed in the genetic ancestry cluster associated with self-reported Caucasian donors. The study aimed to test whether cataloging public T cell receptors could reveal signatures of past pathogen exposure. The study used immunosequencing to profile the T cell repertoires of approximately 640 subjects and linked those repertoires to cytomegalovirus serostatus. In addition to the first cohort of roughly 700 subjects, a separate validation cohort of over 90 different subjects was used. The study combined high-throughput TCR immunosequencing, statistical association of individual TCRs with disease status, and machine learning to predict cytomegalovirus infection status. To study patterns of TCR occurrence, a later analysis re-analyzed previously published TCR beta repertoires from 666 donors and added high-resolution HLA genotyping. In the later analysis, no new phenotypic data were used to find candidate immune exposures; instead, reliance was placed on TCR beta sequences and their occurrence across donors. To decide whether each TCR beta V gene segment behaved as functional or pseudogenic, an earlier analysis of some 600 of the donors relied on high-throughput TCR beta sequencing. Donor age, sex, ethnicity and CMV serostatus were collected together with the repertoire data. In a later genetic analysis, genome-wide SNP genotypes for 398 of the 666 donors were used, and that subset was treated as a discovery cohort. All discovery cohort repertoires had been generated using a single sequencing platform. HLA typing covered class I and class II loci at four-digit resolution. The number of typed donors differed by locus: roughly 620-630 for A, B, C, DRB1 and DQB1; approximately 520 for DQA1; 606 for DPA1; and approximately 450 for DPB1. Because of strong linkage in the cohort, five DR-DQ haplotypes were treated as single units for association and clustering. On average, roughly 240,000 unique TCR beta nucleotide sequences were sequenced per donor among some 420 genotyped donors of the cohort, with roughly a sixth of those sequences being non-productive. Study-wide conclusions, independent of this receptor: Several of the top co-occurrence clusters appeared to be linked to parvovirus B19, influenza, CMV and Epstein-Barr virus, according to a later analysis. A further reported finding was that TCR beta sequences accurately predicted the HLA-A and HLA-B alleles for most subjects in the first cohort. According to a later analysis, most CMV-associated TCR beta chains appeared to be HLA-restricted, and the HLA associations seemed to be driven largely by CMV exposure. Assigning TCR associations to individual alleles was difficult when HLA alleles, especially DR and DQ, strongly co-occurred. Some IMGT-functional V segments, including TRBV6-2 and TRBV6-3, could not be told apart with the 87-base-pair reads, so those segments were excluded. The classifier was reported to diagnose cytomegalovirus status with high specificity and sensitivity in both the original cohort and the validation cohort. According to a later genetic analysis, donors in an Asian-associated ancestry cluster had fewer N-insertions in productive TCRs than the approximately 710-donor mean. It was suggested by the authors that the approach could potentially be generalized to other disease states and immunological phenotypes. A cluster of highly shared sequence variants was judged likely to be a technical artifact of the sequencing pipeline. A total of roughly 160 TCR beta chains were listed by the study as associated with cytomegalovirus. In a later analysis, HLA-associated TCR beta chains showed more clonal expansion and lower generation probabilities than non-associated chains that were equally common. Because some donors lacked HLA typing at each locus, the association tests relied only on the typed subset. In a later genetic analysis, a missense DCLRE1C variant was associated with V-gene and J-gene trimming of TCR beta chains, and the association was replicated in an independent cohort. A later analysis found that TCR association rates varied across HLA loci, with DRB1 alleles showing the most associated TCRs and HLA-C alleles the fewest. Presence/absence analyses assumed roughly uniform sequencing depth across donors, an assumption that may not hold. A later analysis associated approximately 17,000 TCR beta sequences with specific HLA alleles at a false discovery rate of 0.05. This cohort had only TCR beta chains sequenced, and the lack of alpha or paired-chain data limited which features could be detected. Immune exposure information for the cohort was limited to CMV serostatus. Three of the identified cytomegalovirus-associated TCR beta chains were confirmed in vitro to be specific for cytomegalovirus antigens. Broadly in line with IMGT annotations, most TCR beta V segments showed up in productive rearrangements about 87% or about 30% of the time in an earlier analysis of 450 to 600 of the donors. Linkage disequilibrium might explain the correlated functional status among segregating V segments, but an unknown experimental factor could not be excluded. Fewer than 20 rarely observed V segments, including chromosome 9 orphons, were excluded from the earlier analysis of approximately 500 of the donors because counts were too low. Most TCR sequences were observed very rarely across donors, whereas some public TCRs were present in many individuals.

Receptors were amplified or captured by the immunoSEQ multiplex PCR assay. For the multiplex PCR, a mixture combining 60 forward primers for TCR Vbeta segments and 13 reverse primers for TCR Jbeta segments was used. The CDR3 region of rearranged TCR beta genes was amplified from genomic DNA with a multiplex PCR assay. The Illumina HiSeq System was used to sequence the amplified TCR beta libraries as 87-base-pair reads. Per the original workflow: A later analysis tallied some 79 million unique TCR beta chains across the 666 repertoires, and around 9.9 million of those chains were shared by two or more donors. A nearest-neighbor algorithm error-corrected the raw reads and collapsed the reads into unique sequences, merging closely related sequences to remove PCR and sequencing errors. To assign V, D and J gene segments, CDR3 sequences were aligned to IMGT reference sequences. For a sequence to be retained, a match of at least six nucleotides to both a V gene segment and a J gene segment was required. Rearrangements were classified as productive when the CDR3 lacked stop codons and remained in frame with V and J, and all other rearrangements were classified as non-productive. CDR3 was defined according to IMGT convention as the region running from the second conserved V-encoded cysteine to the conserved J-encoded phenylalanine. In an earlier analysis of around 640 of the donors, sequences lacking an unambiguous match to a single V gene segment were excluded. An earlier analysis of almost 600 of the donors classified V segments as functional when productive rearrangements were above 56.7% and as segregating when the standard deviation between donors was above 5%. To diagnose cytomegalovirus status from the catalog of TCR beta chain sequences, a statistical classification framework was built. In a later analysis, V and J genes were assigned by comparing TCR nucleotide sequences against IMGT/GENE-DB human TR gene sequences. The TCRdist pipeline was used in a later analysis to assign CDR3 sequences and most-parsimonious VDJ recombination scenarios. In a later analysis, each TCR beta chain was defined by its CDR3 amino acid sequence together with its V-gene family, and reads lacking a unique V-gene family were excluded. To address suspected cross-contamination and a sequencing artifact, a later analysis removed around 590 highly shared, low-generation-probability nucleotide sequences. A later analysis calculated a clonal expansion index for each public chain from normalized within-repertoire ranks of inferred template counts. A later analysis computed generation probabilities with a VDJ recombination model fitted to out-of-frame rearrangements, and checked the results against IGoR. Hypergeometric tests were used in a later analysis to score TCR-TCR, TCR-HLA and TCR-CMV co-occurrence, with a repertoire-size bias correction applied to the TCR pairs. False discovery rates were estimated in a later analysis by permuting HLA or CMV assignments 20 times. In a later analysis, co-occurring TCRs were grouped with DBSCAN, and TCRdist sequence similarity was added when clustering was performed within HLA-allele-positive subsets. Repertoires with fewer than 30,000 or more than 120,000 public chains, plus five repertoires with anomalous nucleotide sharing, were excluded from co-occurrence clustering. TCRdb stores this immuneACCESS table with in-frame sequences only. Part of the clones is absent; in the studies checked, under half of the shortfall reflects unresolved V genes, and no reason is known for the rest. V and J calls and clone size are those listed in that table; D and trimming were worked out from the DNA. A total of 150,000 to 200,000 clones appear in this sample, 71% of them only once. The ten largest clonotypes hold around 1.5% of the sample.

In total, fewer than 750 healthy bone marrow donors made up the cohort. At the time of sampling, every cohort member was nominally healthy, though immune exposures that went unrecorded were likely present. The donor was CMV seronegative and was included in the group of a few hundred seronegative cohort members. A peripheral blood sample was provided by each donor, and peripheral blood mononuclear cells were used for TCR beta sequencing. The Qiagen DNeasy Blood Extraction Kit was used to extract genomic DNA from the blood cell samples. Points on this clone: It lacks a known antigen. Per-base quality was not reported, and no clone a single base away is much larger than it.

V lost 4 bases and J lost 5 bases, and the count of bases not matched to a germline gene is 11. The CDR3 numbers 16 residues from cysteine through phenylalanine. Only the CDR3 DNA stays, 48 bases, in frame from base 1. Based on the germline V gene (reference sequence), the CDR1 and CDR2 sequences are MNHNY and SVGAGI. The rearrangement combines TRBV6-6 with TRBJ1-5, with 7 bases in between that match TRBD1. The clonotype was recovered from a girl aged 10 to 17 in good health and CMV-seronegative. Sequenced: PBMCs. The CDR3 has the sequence CASSSPGTVGHQPQHF. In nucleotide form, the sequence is TGTGCCAGCAGTTCGCCCGGGACAGTAGGACATCAGCCCCAGCATTTT.